This record covers a single T cell receptor beta chain. The sample is drawn from a study of shared clonotypes between healthy human individuals. The CDR3 length is 12 residues. Between the trimmed V and J ends, which lost 4 bases and 7 bases, there was a span of 9 bases. Looked up from germline, CDR1 is SGHTS and CDR2 is YDEGEE. Data came from immunoSEQ multiplex PCR; TCRdb stores just in-frame clones and leaves some out. This table holds millions of clones, around 95% found once. Material: naive CD4+ T cells sorted from blood. Subset indicated: CD45RA+ positively selected. This TCR came from a man aged 18-30 years in good health. The gene calls are TRBV5-8 and TRBJ1-5; D uncertain. CDR3 residues: CASSPQSQPQHF. In DNA form, the CDR3 reads TGTGCCAGCAGCCCGCAGTCCCAGCCCCAGCATTTT.